This passage covers 31 T cell receptor beta chains from one sample sequenced in a study of T-cell reconstitution after alpha-beta-depleted transplantation in children. Molecular barcoding with unique molecular identifiers was used for the TCRbeta library. TCRdb re-called the PCR reads through MiXCR, storing one row per CDR3 protein. This table holds about 610,000 distinct CDR3 sequences, about 11% found once. Sequenced material: PBMCs from the stem cell graft donor, taken from the stem cell graft. Source of these receptors: a human donor who donated a stem cell graft to a child with acute myeloid leukemia.

The V and J genes are TRBV25-1 and TRBJ1-3; D call uncertain. The V and J ends lost 3 bases and 0 bases respectively, with 9 bases between them. CDR3 length equals 15 residues. The germline V gene encodes CDR1 MGHDK and CDR2 SYGVNS. The CDR3 coding sequence is TGTGCCAGCAGTGAGGGGATAAACTCTGGAAACACCATATATTTT. Its translation: CASSEGINSGNTIYF.

This chain links TRBV20-1 with TRBJ2-7; unclear D gene. Germline V lookup: CDR1 DFQATT, CDR2 SNEGSKA (reference sequence). The CDR3 contains 14 residues. Trimming cost V 3 bases and J 2 bases, with 14 bases left between them. The CDR3 here is CSASSSSRTYEQYF. In DNA form, the CDR3 reads TGCAGTGCTAGTTCAAGCTCCCGTACCTACGAGCAGTACTTC.

This clonotype has at least ten counts. The chain couples TRBV7-3 to TRBJ2-1, with no clear D. Germline CDR1 reads SGHTA; CDR2 reads FQGTGA. The CDR3 spans 13 residues. V was pared by 0 bases and J by 9 bases, with 9 bases between. The CDR3 sequence: CASSLTGAGEQFF. In nucleotides, the CDR3 is TGTGCCAGCAGCTTAACAGGAGCCGGTGAGCAGTTCTTC.

The V and J genes are TRBV5-6 and TRBJ1-2; TRBD1 matches at 10 bases. Germline trimming cut 3 bases from V and 3 bases from J; bases unmatched to any gene: 2. The CDR3 has 14 amino acids. The germline V gene encodes CDR1 SGHDT and CDR2 YYEEEE. This CDR3 is CASSWGTGDYGYTF. CDR3 nucleotides: TGTGCCAGCAGCTGGGGGACAGGGGACTATGGCTACACCTTC.

Only a few counts were recorded for this clonotype. This sequence joins TRBV11-2 and TRBJ2-5; TRBD2 might be the D (5 bases). The CDR3 loop spans 14 amino acids. CDR1 and CDR2 (germline): SGHAT, FQNNGV. Trimming left V 1 base short and J 4 bases short, with 10 bases between. CDR3 bases: TGTGCCAGCAGCTTAGGGAGGTCGAGAGAGACCCAGTACTTC. Translating it yields CASSLGRSRETQYF.

This clonotype has more than one count but fewer than ten. The gene calls are TRBV27 and TRBJ1-2; no reliable D call. CDR1 MNHEY and CDR2 SMNVEV come from the germline V gene (reference sequence). V was clipped by 8 bases and J by 10 bases, with 11 bases between them. The CDR3 length is 10 residues. The chain's CDR3 is CASRGVVYTF. CDR3 coding DNA: TGTGCCAGCCGTGGGGTTGTCTACACCTTC.

Ten or more counts support this clonotype. The J gene is TRBJ2-7, the V gene TRBV3-1, with a tentative D call TRBD2 (6 bases). CDR3 size: 18 residues. CDR1 and CDR2 from the germline V gene are LGHDT and YNNKEL (reference sequence). Trimming stripped 0 bases from V and 2 bases from J, with 20 bases between. CDR3 loop: CASSQEATPGEPTYEQYF. The CDR3 nucleotides read TGTGCCAGCAGCCAAGAGGCCACCCCGGGAGAGCCAACCTACGAGCAGTACTTC.

This clonotype was seen a handful of times. The chain is built from TRBV24-1 and TRBJ2-2; tentatively, D is TRBD1 (6 bases). The CDR3 has 15 residues. The V gene's germline CDR1 is KGHDR and CDR2 SFDVKD. Trimming cost V 3 bases and J 6 bases, with 13 bases left between them. The CDR3 is CATSDPSDSPGELFF. CDR3 DNA: TGTGCCACCAGTGATCCATCGGACAGCCCCGGGGAGCTGTTTTTT.

In its sample, this clonotype was seen a few times. The CDR3 spells CASVAGHKAKNIQYF. In nucleotides, the CDR3 is TGTGCCAGCGTCGCGGGTCATAAAGCCAAAAACATTCAGTACTTC. The rearrangement uses TRBV28 and TRBJ2-4; D may be TRBD2 (5 bases). Trimming removed 8 bases from V and 0 bases from J, with 14 bases in between. The CDR3 loop spans 15 amino acids. Germline V gene lookup returns CDR1 MDHEN and CDR2 SYDVKM. The full variable domain, with the rest looked up from reference TRBV28 and TRBJ2-4, is DVKVTQSSRYLVKRTGEKVFLECVQDMDHENMFWYRQDPGLGLRLIYFSYDVKMKEKGDIPEGYSVSREKKERFSLILESASTNQTSMYLCASVAGHKAKNIQYFGAGTRLSVL.

V gene TRBV4-3 combines with J gene TRBJ2-4; perhaps TRBD1 as D (6 bases). CDR3 length equals 16 residues. Germline CDR1 and CDR2: LGHNA and YSLEER. V was pared by 0 bases and J by 0 bases, with 9 bases between. CDR3: CASSQETGLAKNIQYF. DNA for the CDR3: TGCGCCAGCAGCCAAGAGACAGGACTAGCCAAAAACATTCAGTACTTC.

V and J are TRBV27 and TRBJ2-7; 15 bases agree with TRBD2. The CDR3 totals 14 residues. J was trimmed by 8 bases and V by 6 bases; bases with no gene match: 5. The germline CDR1 and CDR2 sequences are MNHEY and SMNVEV (reference sequence). CDR3 sequence (DNA): TGTGCCAGCAGCCTGGGGACTAGCGGGAGGAAGCAGTACTTC. Encoded protein: CASSLGTSGRKQYF.

This clonotype was seen ten or more times. This rearrangement joins TRBV5-5 to TRBJ1-6; D is unresolved. In germline, CDR1 is SGHKS, CDR2 YYEKEE (reference sequence). This CDR3 comprises 15 residues. The V and J ends lost 1 base and 0 bases respectively, with 5 bases between them. The CDR3 region has the DNA TGTGCCAGCAGCTTGCAAGACTCCTATAATTCACCCCTCCACTTT. Translation: CASSLQDSYNSPLHF. The full variable domain, its missing parts supplied by reference TRBV5-5 and TRBJ1-6, is DAGVTQSPTHLIKTRGQQVTLRCSPISGHKSVSWYQQVLGQGPQFIFQYYEKEERGRGNFPDRFSARQFPNYSSELNVNALLLGDSALYLCASSLQDSYNSPLHFGNGTRLTVT.

The rearrangement links TRBV12-3 or TRBV12-4 to TRBJ1-4; tentatively, D is TRBD1 (5 bases). V was shortened by 5 bases and J by 7 bases, with 14 bases between the two germline ends. CDR3 length: 14 amino acids. CDR3 coding DNA: TGTGCCAGCAGTATCGGGGGGGGATCTGAAAAACTGTTTTTT. Translated, it gives CASSIGGGSEKLFF.

The J gene is TRBJ2-5, the V gene TRBV10-3; 7 nucleotides align to TRBD1. CDR1 ENHRY and CDR2 SYGVKD come from the germline V gene. The trim removed 6 bases at V and 3 bases at J, leaving 4 bases unmatched. This CDR3 region has 13 residues. The CDR3 bases are TGTGCCATCAGGTGGGACAGCGAAGAGACCCAGTACTTC. This codes for CAIRWDSEETQYF.

The chain carries TRBV25-1 and TRBJ2-1, with unresolved D. The CDR3 sequence is 14 residues long. Germline V gene data show CDR1 as MGHDK and CDR2 as SYGVNS. Trimming took off 1 base at V and 5 bases at J, with 9 bases between the two ends. CDR3 nucleotide sequence: TGTGCCAGCAGTGAATTTCGGATAAACAATGAGCAGTTCTTC. The encoded protein is CASSEFRINNEQFF.

This clonotype has a handful of counts. This chain connects TRBV3-1 to TRBJ1-1; TRBD1 is a possible D gene (5 bases). This CDR3 comprises 14 residues. Germline values: CDR1 LGHDT, CDR2 YNNKEL (reference sequence). Between the trimmed V and J ends, which lost 3 bases and 4 bases, there was a span of 12 bases. Here the CDR3 reads CASSHGSGGTEAFF. CDR3 sequence (DNA): TGTGCCAGCAGCCACGGGTCCGGGGGCACTGAAGCTTTCTTT. Looking up the rest from reference TRBV3-1 and TRBJ1-1 gives the full variable domain: DTAVSQTPKYLVTQMGNDKSIKCEQNLGHDTMYWYKQDSKKFLKIMFSYNNKELIINETVPNRFSPKSPDKAHLNLHINSLELGDSAVYFCASSHGSGGTEAFFGQGTRLTVV.

Many counts were recorded for this clonotype. V is TRBV29-1 and J is TRBJ2-2, with a weak D call TRBD1 (5 bases). The CDR3 runs to 13 residues. Trimming stripped 0 bases from V and 5 bases from J, with 7 bases between. In germline, CDR1 is SQVTM, CDR2 ANQGSEA. CDR3 in DNA: TGCAGCGTTGAAGACAGGGTAACCGGGGAGCTGTTTTTT. Its protein is CSVEDRVTGELFF.

The chain joins TRBV4-3 to TRBJ1-1; 9 bases agree with TRBD1. Germline CDR1 reads LGHNA; CDR2 reads YSLEER. V shed 2 bases and J 10 bases; nucleotides not matched to a gene: 8. The CDR3 loop spans 14 amino acids. In nucleotides, the CDR3 is TGCGCCAGCAGCCAACCCACGACAGGGGGGACAGCTTTCTTT. Its protein product is CASSQPTTGGTAFF.

V is TRBV7-2 and J is TRBJ2-1; D possibly corresponds to TRBD1 (6 bases). Germline V gene data show CDR1 as SGHTA and CDR2 as FQGNSA. The V end lost 4 bases, the J end lost 4 bases, and 14 bases lay between the germline ends. The CDR3 has 15 residues. The CDR3 DNA reads TGTGCCAGCAGCTCGATCGGGGACAAATACAATGAGCAGTTCTTC. Translating gives CASSSIGDKYNEQFF.

In its sample, this clonotype was seen a few times. The CDR3 DNA is TGCAGTGCTACGGGATTCCGCGGTTCCTACACGCAGTATTTT. This codes for CSATGFRGSYTQYF. This chain connects TRBV20-1 to TRBJ2-3, with D perhaps TRBD2 (5 bases). Germline CDR1 and CDR2: DFQATT and SNEGSKA (reference sequence). Trimming removed 4 bases from V and 9 bases from J, with 20 bases in between. This CDR3 region has 14 residues.

In the case of this clonotype: A read error may explain this, as a much larger clone is one base away. The chain uses TRBV6-5 and TRBJ2-1, with TRBD2 matching 11 bases. The CDR3 extends over 15 amino acids. From germline, CDR1 is MNHEY and CDR2 SVGAGI. The CDR3 spells CDSSLGTSGANEQFF. The CDR3 region has the DNA TGTGACAGCAGCTTAGGGACTAGCGGCGCCAATGAGCAGTTCTTC.

The genes are TRBV19 and TRBJ1-5, with a weak D call TRBD1 (5 bases). Trimming shortened V by 7 bases and J by 3 bases, and 16 bases separated the two germline ends. The CDR3 length is 15 residues. Germline loops: CDR1 LNHDA, CDR2 SQIVND (reference sequence). Written as DNA, the CDR3 is TGTGCCAGTAAACGAGGCCGGGACCTCAATCAGCCCCAGCATTTT. This sequence encodes CASKRGRDLNQPQHF.

The rearrangement uses TRBV29-1 and TRBJ2-7; weak D call: TRBD1 (6 bases). The CDR3 has 13 amino acids. V lost 3 bases to trimming and J lost 0 bases, with 9 bases between them. CDR1 and CDR2 (germline): SQVTM, ANQGSEA. This CDR3 is CSVEGDNSYEQYF. The CDR3 DNA reads TGCAGCGTTGAGGGGGACAACTCCTACGAGCAGTACTTC.

This clonotype was counted between two and nine times. This sequence joins TRBV29-1 and TRBJ2-2; no clear D gene. CDR1 and CDR2 (germline): SQVTM, ANQGSEA. The V end was cut by 4 bases, the J end by 5 bases, with 11 bases between. The CDR3 runs to 13 residues. The CDR3 region is CSVVALRTGELFF. The CDR3 DNA reads TGCAGCGTTGTAGCTTTAAGGACCGGGGAGCTGTTTTTT.

This clonotype was recorded many times. The rearrangement uses TRBV11-2 and TRBJ2-1; D is unresolved. This CDR3 comprises 16 residues. V lost 0 bases and J 0 bases, leaving 9 bases between the germline ends. Germline assignment: CDR1 SGHAT and CDR2 FQNNGV. The CDR3 is CASSLESGYSYNEQFF. DNA for the CDR3: TGTGCCAGCAGCTTAGAGTCCGGCTACTCCTACAATGAGCAGTTCTTC.

About this clonotype itself: A much larger clone lies a single base off, so this may be a read error. The gene calls are TRBV2 and TRBJ2-3; no clear D. Germline values: CDR1 SNHLY, CDR2 FYNNEI. The CDR3 runs to 11 residues. V was pared by 4 bases and J by 4 bases, with 3 bases between. The CDR3 loop reads CASSVSDTQYF. The CDR3 DNA reads TGTGCCAGCAGTGTCTCAGATACGCAGTATTTT.

A few counts support this clonotype. The rearrangement uses TRBV29-1 and TRBJ2-1; D is uncertain. The V end was cut by 4 bases, the J end by 4 bases, with 8 bases between. This CDR3 contains 12 residues. The V gene's germline CDR1 is SQVTM and CDR2 ANQGSEA. This chain's CDR3 is CSVVLVYNEQFF. CDR3 bases: TGCAGCGTTGTACTCGTTTACAATGAGCAGTTCTTC.

The V call is TRBV24-1, the J call TRBJ2-1, with D uncertain. This CDR3 is 13 amino acids long. Germline assignment: CDR1 KGHDR and CDR2 SFDVKD. V shed 8 bases and J shed 3 bases, with 10 bases lying between them. CDR3 region: CATKADHYNEQFF. The CDR3 region has the DNA TGTGCCACCAAGGCGGATCACTACAATGAGCAGTTCTTC.

The chain is built from TRBV7-2 and TRBJ2-1, with 7 bases aligning to TRBD2. CDR1 SGHTA and CDR2 FQGNSA come from the germline V gene. The V and J ends lost 7 bases and 12 bases, in that order; junction bases with no gene match: 9. The CDR3 length is 12 residues. CDR3 loop: CASIREDSPQFF. As DNA, the CDR3 is TGTGCCAGCATCCGGGAGGACTCGCCGCAGTTCTTC.

This clonotype was recorded a few times. V usage is TRBV6-5 and J usage is TRBJ2-4; possible D gene TRBD2, 5 bases. From germline, CDR1 is MNHEY and CDR2 SVGAGI. V lost 0 bases, J lost 1 base, and 10 bases lay in between. The CDR3 extends over 16 amino acids. The CDR3 DNA follows: TGTGCCAGCAGTTACTCGAGGGAAGGGGCCAAAAACATTCAGTACTTC. This translates into CASSYSREGAKNIQYF.

With respect to this clonotype: Since a much larger clone is just one base distant, this may be a read error. J is TRBJ1-2 and V is TRBV27; TRBD1 is a possible D gene (6 bases). This CDR3 has 15 amino acids. V shed 6 bases and J shed 8 bases, with 22 bases lying between them. CDR1 is MNHEY and CDR2 is SMNVEV in the germline V gene (reference sequence). For the CDR3, the DNA is TGTGCCAGCAGCCACCAGACAGGCCCCTTCAGGGGCTACACCTTC. This gives the protein CASSHQTGPFRGYTF.